These 27 T cell receptor beta chains share one sample of origin, sequenced in a study of blood T cell repertoires in COVID-19. Produced via immunoSEQ multiplex PCR; TCRdb's table is partial and in-frame only. The table shows approximately 140,000 clones, with 84% occurring only once. Sequenced: peripheral blood. All receptors come from a man in his thirties or forties with COVID-19, enrolled during active disease.

This clone showed up just a few times. This sequence joins TRBV27 and TRBJ1-5; D not resolved. The CDR3 runs to 12 residues. Trimming took off 4 bases at V and 4 bases at J, with 5 bases between the two ends. The V gene's germline CDR1 is MNHEY and CDR2 SMNVEV (reference sequence). CDR3 coding DNA: TGTGCCAGCAGTTCGGGGAATCAGCCCCAGCATTTT. This sequence encodes CASSSGNQPQHF.

The chain joins TRBV6-5 to TRBJ2-3, with D perhaps TRBD1 (6 bases). The V gene lost 6 bases and the J gene lost 6 bases, with 13 bases spanning the gap. CDR3 length: 13 residues. Germline V gives CDR1 MNHEY, CDR2 SVGAGI. The DNA for the CDR3 is TGTGCCAGCAGGCAGGGGCGCGGGGATACGCAGTATTTT. It encodes CASRQGRGDTQYF.

J is TRBJ1-2 and V is TRBV13, with TRBD1 identical over 7 bases. The CDR3 is 14 amino acids. V shed 6 bases, J shed 8 bases, and the junction held 12 bases outside the gene matches. Germline assignment: CDR1 PRHDT and CDR2 FYEKMQ (reference sequence). The CDR3 bases are TGTGCCAGCAGGTCCGACAGGGCAGGATGGGGCTACACCTTC. It is translated as CASRSDRAGWGYTF.

This chain connects TRBV5-1 to TRBJ2-1, with D possibly matching TRBD2 (5 bases). V was pared by 5 bases and J by 0 bases, with 12 bases between. This CDR3 is 15 amino acids long. Germline loops: CDR1 SGHRS, CDR2 YFSETQ. The CDR3 nucleotides read TGCGCCAGCAGGCGAGGAGGCAGCTCCTACAATGAGCAGTTCTTC. Its protein product is CASRRGGSSYNEQFF.

V gene TRBV7-2 combines with J gene TRBJ2-1; 8 positions agree with TRBD2. J lost 4 bases, V lost 5 bases, and 16 bases had no gene match. CDR3 size: 18 residues. The V gene's germline CDR1 is SGHTA and CDR2 FQGNSA. CDR3 DNA sequence: TGTGCCAGCAGCCCCTCCGACCGCGGGAGGCTTGAATACAATGAGCAGTTCTTC. It encodes CASSPSDRGRLEYNEQFF.

V usage is TRBV28 and J usage is TRBJ2-7, with D possibly TRBD1 on 6 matching bases. V was pared by 3 bases and J by 4 bases, with 22 bases between. The germline V gene encodes CDR1 MDHEN and CDR2 SYDVKM. CDR3 length: 17 amino acids. This CDR3 is CASSFRLWGPFPYEQYF. In DNA, the CDR3 is TGTGCCAGCAGTTTCCGACTCTGGGGGCCCTTTCCTTACGAGCAGTACTTC.

The chain has TRBV24-1 and TRBJ2-1; D is unclear. Trimming pared 6 bases from V and 0 bases from J, leaving 14 bases between. The CDR3 loop spans 16 amino acids. The germline V gene has CDR1 KGHDR and CDR2 SFDVKD. The DNA of the CDR3 is TGTGCCACCAGTCCGAGGAAAGTTAGCTCCTACAATGAGCAGTTCTTC. It encodes CATSPRKVSSYNEQFF.

In DNA, the CDR3 is TGCGCCAGCAGCTCGGCGGGACTGGGAGATACGCAGTATTTT. Residues: CASSSAGLGDTQYF. The chain is built from TRBV5-1 and TRBJ2-3, with D maybe TRBD2 (6 bases). Between the trimmed V and J ends, which lost 3 bases and 5 bases, there was a span of 13 bases. Germline V gene lookup returns CDR1 SGHRS and CDR2 YFSETQ. The CDR3 totals 14 residues.

The table lists this clone with a count of one. V gene TRBV2 combines with J gene TRBJ2-5; TRBD1 is a possible D gene (6 bases). The V and J ends lost 8 bases and 4 bases respectively, with 11 bases between them. Germline loops: CDR1 SNHLY, CDR2 FYNNEI. There are 12 residues in the CDR3. This chain's CDR3 is CASSWGRETQYF. The CDR3 DNA reads as TGTGCCAGCTCTTGGGGGCGAGAGACCCAGTACTTC.

This rearrangement joins TRBV2 to TRBJ2-5, with 7 bases that match TRBD2. CDR3 length: 14 amino acids. Losses at the gene ends were 10 bases for V and 5 bases for J; bases not matched to a gene: 13. CDR1 is SNHLY and CDR2 is FYNNEI in the germline V gene. This CDR3 is CATKSGALRETQYF. CDR3 nucleotide sequence: TGTGCCACCAAAAGCGGGGCCCTCAGGGAGACCCAGTACTTC.

The chain joins TRBV3-1 (or the pseudogene TRBV3-2) to TRBJ2-7, with 14 bases aligning to TRBD2. V lost 4 bases, J lost 7 bases, and 6 bases stayed unmatched. This CDR3 contains 15 residues. In germline, CDR1 is LGHDT, CDR2 YNNKEL (reference sequence). In DNA form, the CDR3 reads TGTGCCAGCAGCCTCGGACTAGCGGGAGGTGGGGAGCAGTACTTC. This sequence encodes CASSLGLAGGGEQYF.

The table lists this clone with a count of one. The genes are TRBV6-5 and TRBJ2-7; weak D call: TRBD1 (5 bases). This CDR3 region has 14 residues. The ends were cut back, 4 bases at V and 2 bases at J, with 12 bases in the middle. In germline, CDR1 is MNHEY, CDR2 SVGAGI. This CDR3 is CASSLTDQTYEQYF. The CDR3 DNA reads as TGTGCCAGCAGTTTGACAGATCAAACCTACGAGCAGTACTTC.

J is TRBJ2-7 and V is TRBV28; 7 nucleotides agree with TRBD2. The CDR3 sequence is 18 residues long. With V trimmed by 2 bases and J by 1 base, 14 bases remained unmatched. Germline CDR1 and CDR2: MDHEN and SYDVKM. The CDR3 DNA reads TGTGCCAGCAGTTTAAATTGGTTCGCGGCGGGAGCATCCTACGAGCAGTACTTC. This encodes CASSLNWFAAGASYEQYF.

The gene calls are TRBV5-1 and TRBJ1-1, with 8 nucleotides matching TRBD1. The CDR3 is 16 residues long. V trimming: 4 bases; J trimming: 4 bases; junction bases outside the gene matches: 12. Germline-derived CDR1 and CDR2 are SGHRS and YFSETQ. The CDR3 DNA follows: TGCGCCAGCAGCCGGGGGGTCCAGGGGGCGCGCACTGAAGCTTTCTTT. Translation gives CASSRGVQGARTEAFF.

V is TRBV28 and J is TRBJ1-1; D not resolved. Trimming took off 7 bases at V and 1 base at J, with 13 bases between the two ends. This CDR3 region has 14 residues. Germline lookup yields CDR1 MDHEN and CDR2 SYDVKM. This CDR3 reads CASTRVGRNTEAFF. The CDR3 bases are TGTGCCAGCACGCGGGTAGGGAGGAACACTGAAGCTTTCTTT.

The V and J genes are TRBV6-4 and TRBJ2-3, with 7 bases lining up with TRBD2. The ends lost 4 bases at V and 0 bases at J; junction bases unmatched: 4. In germline, CDR1 is MRHNA, CDR2 SNTAGT. The CDR3 consists of 15 residues. In nucleotides, the CDR3 is TGTGCCAGCAGTGTTTTCGGGGGGAGCACAGATACGCAGTATTTT. Its translation is CASSVFGGSTDTQYF.

The chain links TRBV4-1 to TRBJ2-7; 9 bases align to TRBD2. Germline CDR1 MGHRA, CDR2 YSYEKL. The CDR3 runs to 16 residues. V gave up 0 bases and J gave up 7 bases; unmatched junction bases: 10. The CDR3 protein is CASSQDRLLAGQEQYF. DNA for the CDR3: TGCGCCAGCAGCCAAGATCGGCTACTAGCGGGTCAAGAGCAGTACTTC.

This chain uses TRBV12-3 or TRBV12-4 with TRBJ2-7; tentative D call: TRBD2 (5 bases). This CDR3 has 13 amino acids. The germline V and J ends were trimmed by 8 bases and 2 bases, with 13 bases remaining between them. The CDR3 is CASRKRETYEQYF. The DNA for the CDR3 is TGTGCCAGCCGGAAGAGGGAAACCTACGAGCAGTACTTC.

V gene TRBV9 combines with J gene TRBJ2-1, with TRBD1 identical over 8 bases. Germline loops: CDR1 SGDLS, CDR2 YYNGEE. CDR3 length equals 15 residues. The V segment lost 6 bases and the J segment 1 base; nucleotides outside the gene matches: 6. In nucleotides, the CDR3 is TGTGCCAGCACCTCAGGGGGCCTATCCTACAATGAGCAGTTCTTC. It encodes CASTSGGLSYNEQFF.

The chain combines TRBV3-1 (or the pseudogene TRBV3-2) with TRBJ1-1, with TRBD1 as a possible D gene (5 bases). V was clipped by 3 bases and J by 2 bases, with 19 bases between them. This CDR3 comprises 17 residues. The germline V gene encodes CDR1 LGHDT and CDR2 YNNKEL (reference sequence). The CDR3 reads CASSHGAVVTTNTEAFF. CDR3 bases: TGTGCCAGCAGCCATGGGGCCGTGGTTACGACCAACACTGAAGCTTTCTTT.

The table lists this clone with a count of one. The CDR3 DNA is TGTGCCAGCAGCTTAGCAGGGACTTCCGACCCCTACGAGCAGTACTTC. It encodes CASSLAGTSDPYEQYF. V gene TRBV7-2 combines with J gene TRBJ2-7; TRBD2 might be the D (6 bases). The CDR3 covers 16 residues. Trimming cost V 0 bases and J 2 bases, with 14 bases left between them. From germline, CDR1 is SGHTA and CDR2 FQGNSA. Variable domain in full (rest from reference TRBV7-2 and TRBJ2-7): GAGVSQSPSNKVTEKGKDVELRCDPISGHTALYWYRQSLGQGLEFLIYFQGNSAPDKSGLPSDRFSAERTGGSVSTLTIQRTQQEDSAVYLCASSLAGTSDPYEQYFGPGTRLTVT.

The rearrangement joins TRBV10-3 to TRBJ1-5; D is uncertain. Trimming removed 10 bases from V and 1 base from J, with 11 bases in between. CDR3 length: 13 residues. Germline V gives CDR1 ENHRY, CDR2 SYGVKD. CDR3 nucleotide sequence: TGTGCCACCCACTCGGGAAGCAATCAGCCCCAGCATTTT. Translation gives CATHSGSNQPQHF.

This clone is classed as medium-sized (0.01 to 0.1%). This chain connects TRBV4-2 to TRBJ2-2, with 12 positions matching TRBD1. The CDR3 loop spans 15 amino acids. From germline, CDR1 is LGHNA and CDR2 YNFKEQ. V shed 3 bases and J 7 bases; nucleotides not matched to a gene: 3. The DNA of the CDR3 is TGTGCCAGCAGCCATGGGACAGGGGGCGTCGGGGAGCTGTTTTTT. It is translated as CASSHGTGGVGELFF.

The chain couples TRBV3-1 (or the pseudogene TRBV3-2) to TRBJ2-7; 7 bases map to TRBD1. The V gene's germline CDR1 is LGHDT and CDR2 YNNKEL (reference sequence). The CDR3 totals 14 residues. V trimming: 6 bases; J trimming: 2 bases; junction bases outside the gene matches: 7. The CDR3 loop is CASSHRDRAYEQYF. The CDR3, as DNA: TGTGCCAGCAGTCACCGGGACAGAGCCTACGAGCAGTACTTC.

This clone was picked up a small number of times. The chain recombines TRBV6-4 with TRBJ1-5; a weak D match, TRBD1 (5 bases). Trimming left V 0 bases short and J 6 bases short, with 9 bases between. The CDR3 loop spans 14 amino acids. Germline assignment: CDR1 MRHNA and CDR2 SNTAGT. The CDR3 coding sequence is TGTGCCAGCAGTGACTCAGGGGAGGGTCAGCCCCAGCATTTT. Protein product: CASSDSGEGQPQHF.

This clone occurred a few times. The chain has TRBV5-6 and TRBJ1-2; 7 positions agree with TRBD1. Germline values: CDR1 SGHDT, CDR2 YYEEEE. V lost 4 bases, J lost 8 bases, and 11 bases stayed unmatched. This CDR3 spans 14 amino acids. The CDR3 DNA follows: TGTGCCAGCAGCACGGGACAGCCCGGAGGAGGCTACACCTTC. This gives the protein CASSTGQPGGGYTF.

V usage is TRBV10-3 and J usage is TRBJ1-1; possible D gene TRBD1, 5 bases. The germline CDR1 and CDR2 sequences are ENHRY and SYGVKD. V was shortened by 2 bases and J by 5 bases, with 12 bases between the two germline ends. The CDR3 runs to 14 residues. Written as DNA, the CDR3 is TGTGCCATCAGTGAGGGTGGGGCGAGGACTGAAGCTTTCTTT. Amino acid sequence: CAISEGGARTEAFF.